This entry lists 7 T cell receptor beta chains sequenced from one sample in a study of T cell responses to AZD1222 COVID-19 vaccine. The method was immunoSEQ multiplex PCR; TCRdb's version includes in-frame clones alone and lacks a portion of them. The repertoire includes 150,000 to 160,000 clones, about 87% of them detected once, and 3% to 3.5% sits in the top ten. Sequenced here: peripheral blood, sampled on day 0 of AZD1222 vaccination. The receptors originated from an adult in good health.

This chain joins TRBV19 and TRBJ1-5; 11 bases line up with TRBD1. The CDR3 is 16 amino acids. Germline loops: CDR1 LNHDA, CDR2 SQIVND (reference sequence). V lost 5 bases, J lost 3 bases, and 6 bases stayed unmatched. The CDR3 sequence is CASSARDRGSNQPQHF. CDR3 bases: TGTGCCAGTAGTGCCCGGGACAGGGGGTCCAATCAGCCCCAGCATTTT.

V usage is TRBV6-2 or TRBV6-3 and J usage is TRBJ2-7; possibly TRBD1 for D (6 bases). From germline, CDR1 is MNHEY and CDR2 SVGEGT. This CDR3 is built from 14 residues. V was pared by 5 bases and J by 2 bases, with 13 bases between. The CDR3 sequence is CASSTGTNTYEQYF. For the CDR3, the DNA is TGTGCCAGCAGTACCGGGACAAATACCTACGAGCAGTACTTC.

V gene TRBV4-1 combines with J gene TRBJ1-5, with D unclear. V lost 1 base and J 6 bases, leaving 10 bases between the germline ends. CDR1 and CDR2 (germline): MGHRA, YSYEKL. The CDR3 length is 14 residues. The CDR3 DNA is TGCGCCAGCAGCCAAGGCCTCCTGGTTCAGCCCCAGCATTTT. It yields the protein CASSQGLLVQPQHF.

This clone was observed a few times. V is TRBV27 and J is TRBJ2-2; either TRBD1 or TRBD2 may supply D (6 bases each). CDR1 is MNHEY and CDR2 is SMNVEV in the germline V gene (reference sequence). This CDR3 comprises 14 residues. V lost 3 bases to trimming and J lost 5 bases, with 10 bases between them. As DNA, the CDR3 is TGTGCCAGCAGTTTCTCGGGGGCTACCGGGGAGCTGTTTTTT. Amino acids: CASSFSGATGELFF.

The rearrangement links TRBV4-1 to TRBJ1-2, with a weak D call TRBD1 (6 bases). Trimming removed 0 bases at V and 4 bases at J, with 12 bases between. This CDR3 has 15 amino acids. CDR1 MGHRA and CDR2 YSYEKL come from the germline V gene. The CDR3 reads CASSQDDRQGYGYTF. CDR3 DNA sequence: TGCGCCAGCAGCCAAGATGACAGGCAGGGCTATGGCTACACCTTC.

V is TRBV7-2 and J is TRBJ2-3, with 8 positions matching TRBD2. This CDR3 is 16 amino acids long. Germline V gives CDR1 SGHTA, CDR2 FQGNSA. V lost 0 bases, J lost 2 bases, and 4 bases stayed unmatched. The DNA for the CDR3 is TGTGCCAGCAGCTTAGCGGCGGGGGGCCCCACAGATACGCAGTATTTT. Its protein product is CASSLAAGGPTDTQYF.

The chain links TRBV3-1 (or the pseudogene TRBV3-2) to TRBJ1-3; no reliable D call. CDR1 is LGHDT, CDR2 YNNKEL, per germline (reference sequence). V was pared by 1 base and J by 6 bases, with 10 bases between. The CDR3 loop spans 14 amino acids. Written as DNA, the CDR3 is TGTGCCAGCAGCCAAGGAGGGAGTGTAAACACCATATATTTT. This codes for CASSQGGSVNTIYF.